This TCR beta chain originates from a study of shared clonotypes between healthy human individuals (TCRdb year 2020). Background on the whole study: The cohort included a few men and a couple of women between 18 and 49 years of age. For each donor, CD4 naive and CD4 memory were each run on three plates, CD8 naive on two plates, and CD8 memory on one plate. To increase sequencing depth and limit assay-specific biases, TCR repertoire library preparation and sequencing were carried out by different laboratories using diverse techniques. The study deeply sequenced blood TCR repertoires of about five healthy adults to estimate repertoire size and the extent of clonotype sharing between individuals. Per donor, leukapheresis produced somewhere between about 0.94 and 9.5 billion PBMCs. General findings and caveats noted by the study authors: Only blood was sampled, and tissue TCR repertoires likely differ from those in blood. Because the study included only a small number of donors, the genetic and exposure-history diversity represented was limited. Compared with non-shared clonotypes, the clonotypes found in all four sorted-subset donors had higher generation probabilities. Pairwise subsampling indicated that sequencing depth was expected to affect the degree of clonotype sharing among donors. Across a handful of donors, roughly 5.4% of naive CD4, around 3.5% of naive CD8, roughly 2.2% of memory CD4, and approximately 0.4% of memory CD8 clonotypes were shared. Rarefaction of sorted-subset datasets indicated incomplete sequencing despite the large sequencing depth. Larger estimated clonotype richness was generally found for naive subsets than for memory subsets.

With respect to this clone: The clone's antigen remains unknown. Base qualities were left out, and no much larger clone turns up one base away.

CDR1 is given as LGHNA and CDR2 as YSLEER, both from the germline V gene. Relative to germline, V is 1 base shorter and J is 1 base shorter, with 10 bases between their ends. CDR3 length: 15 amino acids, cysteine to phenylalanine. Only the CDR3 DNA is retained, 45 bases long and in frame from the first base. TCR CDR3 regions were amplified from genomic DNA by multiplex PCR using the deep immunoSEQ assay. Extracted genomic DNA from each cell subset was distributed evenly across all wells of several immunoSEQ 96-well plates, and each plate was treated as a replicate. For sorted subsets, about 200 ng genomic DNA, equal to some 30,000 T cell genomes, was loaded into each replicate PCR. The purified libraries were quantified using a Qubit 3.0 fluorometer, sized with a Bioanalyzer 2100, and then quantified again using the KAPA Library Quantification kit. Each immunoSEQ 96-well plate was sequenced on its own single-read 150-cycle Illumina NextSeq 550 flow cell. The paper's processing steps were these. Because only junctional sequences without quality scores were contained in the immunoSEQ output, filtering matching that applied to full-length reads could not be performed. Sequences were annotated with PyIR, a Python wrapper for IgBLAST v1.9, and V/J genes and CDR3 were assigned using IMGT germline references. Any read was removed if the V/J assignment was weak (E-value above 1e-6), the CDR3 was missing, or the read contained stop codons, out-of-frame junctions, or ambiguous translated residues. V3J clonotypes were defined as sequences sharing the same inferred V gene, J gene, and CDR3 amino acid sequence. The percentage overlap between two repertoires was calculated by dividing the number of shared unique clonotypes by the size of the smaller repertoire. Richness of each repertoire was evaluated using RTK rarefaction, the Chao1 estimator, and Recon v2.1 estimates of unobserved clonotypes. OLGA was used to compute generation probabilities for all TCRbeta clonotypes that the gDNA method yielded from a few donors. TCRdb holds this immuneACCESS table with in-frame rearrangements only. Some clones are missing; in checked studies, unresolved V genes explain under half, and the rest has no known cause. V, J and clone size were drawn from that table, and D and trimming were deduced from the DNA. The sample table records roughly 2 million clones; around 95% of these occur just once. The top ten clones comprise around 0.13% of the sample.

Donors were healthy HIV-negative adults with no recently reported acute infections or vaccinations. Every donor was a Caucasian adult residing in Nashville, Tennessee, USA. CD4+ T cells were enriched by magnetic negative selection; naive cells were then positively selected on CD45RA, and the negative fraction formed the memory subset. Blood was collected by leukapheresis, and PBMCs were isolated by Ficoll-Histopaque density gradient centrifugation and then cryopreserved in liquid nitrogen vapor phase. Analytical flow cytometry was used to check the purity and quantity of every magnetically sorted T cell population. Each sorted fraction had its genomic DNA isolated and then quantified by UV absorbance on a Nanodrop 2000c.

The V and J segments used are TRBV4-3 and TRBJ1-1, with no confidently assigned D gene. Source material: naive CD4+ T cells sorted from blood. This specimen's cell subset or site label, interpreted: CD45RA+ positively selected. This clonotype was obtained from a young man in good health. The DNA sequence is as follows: TGCGCCAGCAGCCAAGGTCACCTAGGGAACACTGAAGCTTTCTTT. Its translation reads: CASSQGHLGNTEAFF.